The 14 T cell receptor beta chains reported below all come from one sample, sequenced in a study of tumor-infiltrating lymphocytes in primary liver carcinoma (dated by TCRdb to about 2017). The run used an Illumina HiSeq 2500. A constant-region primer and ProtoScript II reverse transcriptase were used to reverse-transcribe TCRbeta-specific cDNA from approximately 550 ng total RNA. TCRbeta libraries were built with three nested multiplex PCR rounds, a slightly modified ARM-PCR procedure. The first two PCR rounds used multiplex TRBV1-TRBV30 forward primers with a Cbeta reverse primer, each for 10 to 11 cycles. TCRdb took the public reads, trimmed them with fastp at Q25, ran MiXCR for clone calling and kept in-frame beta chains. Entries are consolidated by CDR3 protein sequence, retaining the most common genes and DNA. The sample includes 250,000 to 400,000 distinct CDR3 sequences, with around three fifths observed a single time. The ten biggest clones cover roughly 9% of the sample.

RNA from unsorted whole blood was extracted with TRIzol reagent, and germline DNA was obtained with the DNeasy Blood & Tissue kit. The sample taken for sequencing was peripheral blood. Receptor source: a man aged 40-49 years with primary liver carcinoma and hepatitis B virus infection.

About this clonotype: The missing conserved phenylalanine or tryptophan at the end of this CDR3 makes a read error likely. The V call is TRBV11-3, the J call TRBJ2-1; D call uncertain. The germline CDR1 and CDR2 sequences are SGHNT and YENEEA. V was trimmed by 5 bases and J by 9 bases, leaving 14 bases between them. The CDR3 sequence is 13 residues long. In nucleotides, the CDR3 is TGTGCCAGCAGCCATGACGCAGACATTGAGCAGTTCCTC. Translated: CASSHDADIEQFL.

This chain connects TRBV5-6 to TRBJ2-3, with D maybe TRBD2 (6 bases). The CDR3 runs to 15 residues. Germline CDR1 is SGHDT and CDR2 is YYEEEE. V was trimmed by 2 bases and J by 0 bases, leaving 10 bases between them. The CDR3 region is CASSFGRDSTDTQYF. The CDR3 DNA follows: TGTGCCAGCAGCTTTGGGCGGGATAGCACAGATACGCAGTATTTT.

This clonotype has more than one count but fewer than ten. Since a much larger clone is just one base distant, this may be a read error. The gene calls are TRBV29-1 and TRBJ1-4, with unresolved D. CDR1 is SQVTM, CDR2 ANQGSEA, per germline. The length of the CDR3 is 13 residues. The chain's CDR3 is CSVETGTDEKLFF. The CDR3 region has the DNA TGCAGCGTTGAAACGGGAACTGATGAAAAACTGTTTTTT. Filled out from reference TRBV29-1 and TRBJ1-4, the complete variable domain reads SAVISQKPSRDICQRGTSLTIQCQVDSQVTMMFWYRQQPGQSLTLIATANQGSEATYESGFVIDKFPISRPNLTFSTLTVSNMSPEDSSIYLCSVETGTDEKLFFGSGTQLSVL.

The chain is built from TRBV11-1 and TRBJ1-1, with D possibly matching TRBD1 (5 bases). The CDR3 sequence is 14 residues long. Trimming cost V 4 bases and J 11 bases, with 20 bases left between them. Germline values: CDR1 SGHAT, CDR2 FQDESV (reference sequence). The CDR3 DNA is TGTGCCAGCAGCTCAAAAGCTGGGGGTACTGGGGCTTTCTTT. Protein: CASSSKAGGTGAFF.

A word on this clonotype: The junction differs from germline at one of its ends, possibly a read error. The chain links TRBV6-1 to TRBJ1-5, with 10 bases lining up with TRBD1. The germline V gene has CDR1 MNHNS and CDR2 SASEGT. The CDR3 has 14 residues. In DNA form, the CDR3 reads TGTGCCAGAAGTGAGGGACAGGGGCCCTGGCCCCAGCATTTT. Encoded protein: CARSEGQGPWPQHF.

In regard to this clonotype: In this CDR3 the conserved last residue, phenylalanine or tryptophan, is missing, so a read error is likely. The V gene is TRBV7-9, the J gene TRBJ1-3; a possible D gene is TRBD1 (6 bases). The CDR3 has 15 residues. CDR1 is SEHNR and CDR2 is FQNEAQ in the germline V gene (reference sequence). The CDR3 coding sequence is TGCGCCAGCAGCTTTGTCAGGACAGCTGGAAACACCATATATCTT. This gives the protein CASSFVRTAGNTIYL.

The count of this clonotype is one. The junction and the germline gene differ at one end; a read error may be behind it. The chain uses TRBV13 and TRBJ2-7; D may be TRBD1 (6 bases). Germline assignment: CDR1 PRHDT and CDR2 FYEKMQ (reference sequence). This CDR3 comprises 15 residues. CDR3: CTSSPYRARSYEQYF. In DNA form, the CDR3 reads TGTACCAGCAGCCCATACAGGGCCCGCTCCTACGAGCAGTACTTC.

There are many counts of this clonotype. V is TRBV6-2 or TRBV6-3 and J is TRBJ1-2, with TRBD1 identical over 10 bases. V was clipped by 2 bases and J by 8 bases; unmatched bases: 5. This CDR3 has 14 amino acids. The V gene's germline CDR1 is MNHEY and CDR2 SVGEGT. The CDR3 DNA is TGTGCCAGCAGTTACGGGGACAGGGGCGACGGCTACACCTTC. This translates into CASSYGDRGDGYTF.

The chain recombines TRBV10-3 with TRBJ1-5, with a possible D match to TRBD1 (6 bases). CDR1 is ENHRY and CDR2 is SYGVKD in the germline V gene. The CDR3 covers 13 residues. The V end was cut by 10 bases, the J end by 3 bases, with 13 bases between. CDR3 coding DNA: TGTGCCAGCAAGGCAGGGGACAATCAGCCCCAGCATTTT. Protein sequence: CASKAGDNQPQHF.

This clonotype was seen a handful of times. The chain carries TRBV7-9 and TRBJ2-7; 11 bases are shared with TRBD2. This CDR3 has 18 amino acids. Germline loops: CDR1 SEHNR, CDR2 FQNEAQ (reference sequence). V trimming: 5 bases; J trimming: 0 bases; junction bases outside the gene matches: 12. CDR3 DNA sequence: TGTGCCAGCAGCCCCCACACTGAGGGACTAGCGGACTCCTACGAGCAGTACTTC. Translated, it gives CASSPHTEGLADSYEQYF.

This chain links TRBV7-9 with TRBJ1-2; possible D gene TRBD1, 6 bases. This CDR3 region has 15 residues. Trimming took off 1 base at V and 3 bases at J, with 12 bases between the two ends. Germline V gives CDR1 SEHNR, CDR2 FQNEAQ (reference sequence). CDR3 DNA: TGTGCCAGCAGCTTAGGGCCAGGGGAGGACTATGGCTACACCTTC. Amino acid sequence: CASSLGPGEDYGYTF.

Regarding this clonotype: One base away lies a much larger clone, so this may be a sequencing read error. CDR3 DNA: TGTGCCAGCAATGAAGGGGCTAGTGGAGAGGAGCAGTTCTTC. Translating gives CASNEGASGEEQFF. The chain employs TRBV6-1 and TRBJ2-1; D is possibly TRBD1 (5 bases). The CDR3 is 14 residues long. The germline gives CDR1 MNHNS, CDR2 SASEGT.

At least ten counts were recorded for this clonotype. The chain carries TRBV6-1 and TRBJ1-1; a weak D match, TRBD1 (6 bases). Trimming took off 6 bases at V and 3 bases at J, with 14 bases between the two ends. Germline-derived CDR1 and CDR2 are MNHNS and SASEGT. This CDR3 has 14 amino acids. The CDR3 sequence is CASSIQGGYTEAFF. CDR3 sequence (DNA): TGTGCCAGCAGCATACAGGGTGGATACACTGAAGCTTTCTTT.

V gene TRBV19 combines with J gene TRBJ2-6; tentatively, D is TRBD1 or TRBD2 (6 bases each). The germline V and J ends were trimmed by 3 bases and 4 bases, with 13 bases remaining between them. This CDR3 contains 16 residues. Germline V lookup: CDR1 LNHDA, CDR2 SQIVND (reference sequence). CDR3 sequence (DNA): TGTGCCAGTAGTATCAGAAGGGGGGCCGGGGCCAACGTCCTGACTTTC. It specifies CASSIRRGAGANVLTF.